This TCR beta chain was recorded in a study of shared clonotypes between healthy human individuals. Study-level points and caveats: When naive CD4 clonotypes were compared across four donors, around 5% were shared.

Sequencing was performed with immunoSEQ multiplex PCR; in TCRdb, only in-frame clones are kept and a portion is missing. This table has roughly 700,000 clones, 90% appearing once. Turning to this clone: Its antigen remains unidentified.

V shed 4 bases and J shed 5 bases, with 14 bases lying between them. Per germline, CDR1 MDHEN and CDR2 SYDVKM. This CDR3 has 14 amino acids. The donors were all Caucasian adults (living in Nashville, Tennessee). This TCR was sampled from a man between 18 and 35 years old in good health. Some clones in this sample may be carry-over from other donors' samples. This chain links TRBV28 with TRBJ1-2; possibly TRBD1 for D (5 bases). The sequencing sample was made of memory CD8+ T cells from PBMCs. Stated subset: CD45RO+ cells pooled with CCR7-negative TemRA cells. Here the CDR3 DNA reads TGTGCCAGCAGTTCCCTAGGGACGGAATATGGCTACACCTTC. It is translated as CASSSLGTEYGYTF.